This TCR beta chain was sequenced in a study of beta chain features in type 1 diabetes. The study reverse transcribed the entire isolated RNA, so it sequenced expressed TCRB transcripts. This table comes from immunoSEQ multiplex PCR, and its TCRdb copy is limited to in-frame clones, with some not included. The table includes roughly 700,000 clones, over 10% detected once. V was clipped by 4 bases and J by 3 bases; unmatched bases: 5. Germline V gene lookup returns CDR1 GTSNPN and CDR2 SVGIG (reference sequence). This CDR3 has 13 amino acids. Study-wide results and caveats: TCRB CDR3s from Type 1 diabetes patients were moderately but significantly shorter in all four CD4+ subsets. Whether TCRB rearrangement is influenced by HLA type was left unresolved in this analysis. A pattern of fewer insertions and more deletions at VDJ junctions was seen in type 1 diabetes patients.

As for this clone: Its target is unknown.

Sequencing was done on a sample of naive CD4+ T cells from blood. The V and J genes are TRBV30 and TRBJ2-5, with TRBD1 matching 7 bases. The origin of this receptor is a man between 18 and 29 years old with type 1 diabetes. CDR3 amino acids: CAWTRQGKETQYF. DNA for the CDR3: TGTGCCTGGACAAGACAGGGTAAAGAGACCCAGTACTTC.